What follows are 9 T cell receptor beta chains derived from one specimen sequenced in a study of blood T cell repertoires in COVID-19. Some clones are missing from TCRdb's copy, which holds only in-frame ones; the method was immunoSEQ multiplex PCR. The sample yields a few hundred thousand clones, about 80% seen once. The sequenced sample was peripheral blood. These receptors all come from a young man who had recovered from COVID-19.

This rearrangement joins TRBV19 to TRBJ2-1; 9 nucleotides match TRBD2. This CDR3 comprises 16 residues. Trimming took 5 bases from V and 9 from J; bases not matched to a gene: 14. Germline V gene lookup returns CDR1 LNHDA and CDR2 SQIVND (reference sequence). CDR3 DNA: TGTGCCAGTAGTTCCCTAGCGGGGTCCCAGGGGAGTGAGCAGTTCTTC. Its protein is CASSSLAGSQGSEQFF. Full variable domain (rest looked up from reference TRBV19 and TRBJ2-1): DGGITQSPKYLFRKEGQNVTLSCEQNLNHDAMYWYRQDPGQGLRLIYYSQIVNDFQKGDIAEGYSVSREKKESFPLTVTSAQKNPTAFYLCASSSLAGSQGSEQFFGPGTRLTVL.

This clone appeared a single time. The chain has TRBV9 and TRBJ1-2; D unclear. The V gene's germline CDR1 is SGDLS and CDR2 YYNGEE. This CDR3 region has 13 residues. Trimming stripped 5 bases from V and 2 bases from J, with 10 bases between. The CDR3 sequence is CASRSGQNYGYTF. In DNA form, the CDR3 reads TGTGCCAGCAGAAGTGGGCAGAACTATGGCTACACCTTC.

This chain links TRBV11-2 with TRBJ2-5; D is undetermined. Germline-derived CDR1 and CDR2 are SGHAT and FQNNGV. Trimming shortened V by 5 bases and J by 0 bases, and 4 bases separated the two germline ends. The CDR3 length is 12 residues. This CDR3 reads CASSLNQETQYF. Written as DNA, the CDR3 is TGTGCCAGCAGCCTAAACCAAGAGACCCAGTACTTC.

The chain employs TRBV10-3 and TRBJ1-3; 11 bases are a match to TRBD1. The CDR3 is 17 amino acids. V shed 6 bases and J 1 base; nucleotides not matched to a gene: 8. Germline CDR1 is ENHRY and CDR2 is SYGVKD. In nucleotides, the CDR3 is TGTGCCATCAGGGGGACAGGGGGGTCACTGTCTGGAAACACCATATATTTT. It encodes CAIRGTGGSLSGNTIYF.

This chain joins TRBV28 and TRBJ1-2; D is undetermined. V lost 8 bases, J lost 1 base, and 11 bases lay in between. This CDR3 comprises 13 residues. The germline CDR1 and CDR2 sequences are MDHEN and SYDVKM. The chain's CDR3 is CASGEGVNYGYTF. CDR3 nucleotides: TGTGCCAGCGGAGAAGGAGTTAACTATGGCTACACCTTC.

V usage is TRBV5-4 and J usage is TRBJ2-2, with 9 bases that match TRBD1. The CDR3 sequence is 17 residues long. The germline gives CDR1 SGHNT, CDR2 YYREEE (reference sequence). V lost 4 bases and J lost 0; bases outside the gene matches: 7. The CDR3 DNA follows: TGTGCCAGCAGCCTACCGGGACAGGGTACGAACACCGGGGAGCTGTTTTTT. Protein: CASSLPGQGTNTGELFF.

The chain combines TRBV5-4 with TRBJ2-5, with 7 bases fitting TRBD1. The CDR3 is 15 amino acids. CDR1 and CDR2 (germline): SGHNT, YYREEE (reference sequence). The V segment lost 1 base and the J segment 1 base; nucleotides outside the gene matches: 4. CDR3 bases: TGTGCCAGCAGCTTGTTTAAGGGGGCCCAAGAGACCCAGTACTTC. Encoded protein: CASSLFKGAQETQYF.

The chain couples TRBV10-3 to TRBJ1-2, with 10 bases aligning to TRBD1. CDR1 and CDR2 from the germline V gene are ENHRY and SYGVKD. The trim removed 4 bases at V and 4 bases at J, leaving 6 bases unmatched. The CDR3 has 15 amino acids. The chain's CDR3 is CAISGGTGAFYGYTF. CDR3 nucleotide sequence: TGTGCCATCAGTGGGGGGACAGGGGCTTTCTATGGCTACACCTTC.

The CDR3 DNA reads TGTGCCAGCTCAGCCCGTATAGGGAGAGCGGGCGAGCAGTACTTC. Amino acid sequence: CASSARIGRAGEQYF. The chain is built from TRBV18 and TRBJ2-7; the D gene is possibly TRBD2 (6 bases). CDR1 KGHSH and CDR2 LQKENI come from the germline V gene. V lost 5 bases, J lost 6 bases, and 20 bases lay in between. This CDR3 comprises 15 residues. The full variable domain, with the rest looked up from reference TRBV18 and TRBJ2-7, is NAGVMQNPRHLVRRRGQEARLRCSPMKGHSHVYWYRQLPEEGLKFMVYLQKENIIDESGMPKERFSAEFPKEGPSILRIQQVVRGDSAAYFCASSARIGRAGEQYFGPGTRLTVT.